The 3 T cell receptor beta chains presented below share a single source sample, sequenced in a study of human T cells and chemical hapten exposure. Researchers extracted total RNA from unfractionated whole blood. Unique molecular identifiers were attached to individual cDNA molecules during library preparation. From the reads, TCRdb called clonotypes with MiXCR, one entry per CDR3 protein. Of 120,000 or so distinct CDR3 sequences listed, over 6.5% are singletons. Sequencing input: whole blood. The receptors were gathered from a human donor in good health. Some clones in this sample may be carry-over from other donors' samples.

A few counts support this clonotype. The limits of the CDR3 on the DNA are not certain, so only TCRdb's listed CDR3 is given. This chain links TRBV20-1 with TRBJ2-3; the D call in the table, TRBD2, was not verified against the DNA. In germline, CDR1 is DFQATT, CDR2 SNEGSKA (reference sequence). Ends included, the CDR3 has 13 residues. CDR3 sequence reads: CSSSDFRADTQYF.

This rearrangement joins TRBV10-3 to TRBJ1-2; 7 bases fit TRBD1. The CDR3 loop spans 14 amino acids. V shed 2 bases and J 5 bases; nucleotides not matched to a gene: 5. Germline V gene sequence: CDR1 ENHRY, CDR2 SYGVKD. This CDR3 reads CAISEQGQLYGYTF. The CDR3 bases are TGTGCCATCAGTGAGCAGGGACAGTTGTATGGCTACACCTTC.

This CDR3 is CASSYYRPGDQETQYF. The CDR3 region has the DNA TGTGCCAGCAGTTACTACCGACCAGGGGACCAAGAGACCCAGTACTTC. V and J are TRBV6-2 or TRBV6-3 and TRBJ2-5, with a possible D match to TRBD1 (6 bases). V was trimmed by 1 base and J by 0 bases, leaving 12 bases between them. This CDR3 contains 16 residues. The germline V gene has CDR1 MNHEY and CDR2 SVGEGT.